A single sample is the source of the 4 T cell receptor beta chains below, sequenced in a study of regulatory T cells in long-lasting Graves disease. Libraries of TCR beta came from iRepertoire HTBI primers plus Arm-PCR of CDR3 regions. TCRdb reprocessed the multiplex PCR reads with MiXCR, giving one entry per CDR3 protein. The table shows fewer than 650,000 distinct CDR3 sequences, with about 16% occurring only once. As to time point: newly diagnosed GD, antithyroid drugs for less than 3 months. There was RNA extracted from PBMCs, and the TCR library was made from it. The sample was also reused in another study, on T cells in Graves' hyperthyroidism and ophthalmopathy.

Sequencing was performed on peripheral blood mononuclear cells (PBMCs), taken at new diagnosis, from a patient treated with antithyroid drugs. The receptors here all came from a man between 18 and 35 years old with Graves disease.

This clonotype was seen at least ten times. The CDR3 here is CASSFRDTGSPEQYF. CDR3 sequence (DNA): TGTGCCAGCAGTTTTAGGGATACAGGCTCCCCCGAGCAGTACTTC. V usage is TRBV28 and J usage is TRBJ2-7; D is possibly TRBD1 (5 bases). V lost 3 bases to trimming and J lost 6 bases, with 18 bases between them. The CDR3 is 15 residues long. Per germline, CDR1 MDHEN and CDR2 SYDVKM.

Notes on this clonotype: One end of the junction varies from germline; a read error may be responsible. This chain uses TRBV11-3 with TRBJ2-5; possibly TRBD1 or TRBD2 for D (5 bases each). There are 15 residues in the CDR3. Looked up from germline, CDR1 is SGHNT and CDR2 is YENEEA. CDR3 amino acids: CASSLAGTRRETQYF. CDR3 bases: TGCGCCAGCAGCTTGGCCGGGACCAGAAGGGAGACCCAGTACTTC. The variable domain in full, completed from reference TRBV11-3 and TRBJ2-5, reads EAGVVQSPRYKIIEKKQPVAFWCNPISGHNTLYWYLQNLGQGPELLIRYENEEAVDDSQLPKDRFSAERLKGVDSTLKIQPAELGDSAVYLCASSLAGTRRETQYFGPGTRLLVL.

This chain links TRBV9 with TRBJ2-1; 8 bases match TRBD2. V lost 0 bases and J lost 2; bases outside the gene matches: 4. The germline V gene encodes CDR1 SGDLS and CDR2 YYNGEE. The CDR3 consists of 16 residues. CDR3 protein: CASSVELADPYNEQFF. DNA of the CDR3: TGTGCCAGCAGCGTAGAACTAGCGGACCCCTACAATGAGCAGTTCTTC.

The chain recombines TRBV4-1 with TRBJ1-5, with 7 bases that match TRBD1. Trimming removed 4 bases from V and 4 bases from J; junction bases left unmatched: 7. The CDR3 spans 15 residues. Germline V lookup: CDR1 MGHRA, CDR2 YSYEKL. CDR3 in amino acids: CASSRVDRENQPQHF. Here the CDR3 DNA reads TGCGCCAGCAGCCGGGTCGACAGGGAGAATCAGCCCCAGCATTTT.